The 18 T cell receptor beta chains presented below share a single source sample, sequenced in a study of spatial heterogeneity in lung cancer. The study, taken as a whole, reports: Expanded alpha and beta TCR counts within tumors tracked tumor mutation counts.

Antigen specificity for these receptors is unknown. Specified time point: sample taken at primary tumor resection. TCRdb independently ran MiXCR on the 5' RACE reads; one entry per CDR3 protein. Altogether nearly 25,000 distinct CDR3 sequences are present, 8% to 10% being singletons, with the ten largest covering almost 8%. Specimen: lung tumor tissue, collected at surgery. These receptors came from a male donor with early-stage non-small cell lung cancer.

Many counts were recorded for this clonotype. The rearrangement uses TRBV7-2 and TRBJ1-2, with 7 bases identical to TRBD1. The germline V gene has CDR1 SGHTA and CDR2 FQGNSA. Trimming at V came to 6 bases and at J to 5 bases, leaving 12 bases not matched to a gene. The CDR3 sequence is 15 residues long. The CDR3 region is CASSSLHRDSYGYTF. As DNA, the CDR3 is TGTGCCAGCAGTTCATTGCACCGGGACAGTTATGGCTACACCTTC.

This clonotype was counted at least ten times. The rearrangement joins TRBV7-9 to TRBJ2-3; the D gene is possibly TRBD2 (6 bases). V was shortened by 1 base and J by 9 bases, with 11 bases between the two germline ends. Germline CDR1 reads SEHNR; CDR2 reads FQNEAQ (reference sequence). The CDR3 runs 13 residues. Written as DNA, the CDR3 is TGTGCCAGCAGCTTAGACGGGGGAGGCACGCAGTATTTT. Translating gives CASSLDGGGTQYF.

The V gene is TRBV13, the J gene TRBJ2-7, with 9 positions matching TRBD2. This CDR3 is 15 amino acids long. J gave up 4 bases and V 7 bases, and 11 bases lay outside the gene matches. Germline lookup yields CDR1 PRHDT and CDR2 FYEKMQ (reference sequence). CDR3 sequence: CASISVASGVYEQYF. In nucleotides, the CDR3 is TGTGCCAGCATCTCCGTTGCTAGCGGGGTGTACGAGCAGTACTTC.

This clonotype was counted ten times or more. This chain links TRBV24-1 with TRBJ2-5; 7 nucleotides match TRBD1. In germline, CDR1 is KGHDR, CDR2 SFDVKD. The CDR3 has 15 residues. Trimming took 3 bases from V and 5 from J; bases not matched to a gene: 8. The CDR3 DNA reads TGTGCCACCAGTGATCCAGGACAGGTACTGGAGACCCAGTACTTC. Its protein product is CATSDPGQVLETQYF.

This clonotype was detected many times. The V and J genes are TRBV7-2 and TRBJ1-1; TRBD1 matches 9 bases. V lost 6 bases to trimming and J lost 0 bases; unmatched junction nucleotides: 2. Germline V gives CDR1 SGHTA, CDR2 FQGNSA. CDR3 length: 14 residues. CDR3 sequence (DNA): TGTGCCAGCAGTTGGGACAGGGTGAACACTGAAGCTTTCTTT. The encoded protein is CASSWDRVNTEAFF. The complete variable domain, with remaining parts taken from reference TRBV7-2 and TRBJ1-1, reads GAGVSQSPSNKVTEKGKDVELRCDPISGHTALYWYRQSLGQGLEFLIYFQGNSAPDKSGLPSDRFSAERTGGSVSTLTIQRTQQEDSAVYLCASSWDRVNTEAFFGQGTRLTVV.

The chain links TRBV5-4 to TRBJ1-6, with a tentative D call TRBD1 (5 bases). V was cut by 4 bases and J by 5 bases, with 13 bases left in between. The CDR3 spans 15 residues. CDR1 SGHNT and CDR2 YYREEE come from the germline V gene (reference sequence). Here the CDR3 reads CASSLAPGDNSPLHF. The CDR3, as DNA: TGTGCCAGCAGCCTCGCACCGGGGGATAATTCACCCCTCCACTTT.

The CDR3 is CANRFGTSGSSEQYF. The CDR3 nucleotides read TGTGCCAACCGCTTCGGGACTAGCGGGAGTAGCGAGCAGTACTTC. The V call is TRBV2, the J call TRBJ2-7; 14 positions match TRBD2. Germline trimming cut 10 bases from V and 6 bases from J; bases unmatched to any gene: 11. CDR1 SNHLY and CDR2 FYNNEI come from the germline V gene. The CDR3 is 15 amino acids.

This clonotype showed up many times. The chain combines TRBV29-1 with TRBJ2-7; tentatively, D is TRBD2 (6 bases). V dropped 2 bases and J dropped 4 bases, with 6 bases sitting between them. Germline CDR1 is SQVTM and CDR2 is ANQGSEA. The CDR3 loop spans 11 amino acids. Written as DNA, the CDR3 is TGCAGCGTTGAACGGGGGTACGAGCAGTACTTC. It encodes CSVERGYEQYF.

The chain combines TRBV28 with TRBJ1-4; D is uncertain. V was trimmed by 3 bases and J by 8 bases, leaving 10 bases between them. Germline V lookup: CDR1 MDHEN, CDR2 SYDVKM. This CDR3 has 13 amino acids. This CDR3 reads CASSLSQLEKLFF. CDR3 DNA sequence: TGTGCCAGCAGTTTGTCACAGCTCGAAAAACTGTTTTTT.

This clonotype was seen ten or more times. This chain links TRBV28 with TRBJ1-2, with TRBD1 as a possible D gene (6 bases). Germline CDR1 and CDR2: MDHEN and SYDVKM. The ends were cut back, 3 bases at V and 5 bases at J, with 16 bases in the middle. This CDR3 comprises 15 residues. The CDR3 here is CASSFGGGEKYGYTF. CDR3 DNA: TGTGCCAGCAGTTTTGGCGGGGGCGAGAAATATGGCTACACCTTC.

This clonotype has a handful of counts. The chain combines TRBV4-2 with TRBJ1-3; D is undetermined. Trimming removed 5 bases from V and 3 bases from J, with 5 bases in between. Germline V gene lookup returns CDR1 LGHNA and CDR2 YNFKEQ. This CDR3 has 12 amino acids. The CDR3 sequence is CASSANGNTIYF. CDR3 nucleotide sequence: TGTGCCAGCAGCGCCAATGGAAACACCATATATTTT.

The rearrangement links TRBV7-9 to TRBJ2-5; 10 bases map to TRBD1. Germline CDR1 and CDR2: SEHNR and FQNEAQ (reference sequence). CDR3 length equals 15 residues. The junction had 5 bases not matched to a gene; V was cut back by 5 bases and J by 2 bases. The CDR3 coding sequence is TGTGCCAGCAGCGTTGGGACAGGGGTTCAAGAGACCCAGTACTTC. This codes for CASSVGTGVQETQYF. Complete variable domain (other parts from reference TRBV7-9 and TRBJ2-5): DTGVSQNPRHKITKRGQNVTFRCDPISEHNRLYWYRQTLGQGPEFLTYFQNEAQLEKSRLLSDRFSAERPKGSFSTLEIQRTEQGDSAMYLCASSVGTGVQETQYFGPGTRLLVL.

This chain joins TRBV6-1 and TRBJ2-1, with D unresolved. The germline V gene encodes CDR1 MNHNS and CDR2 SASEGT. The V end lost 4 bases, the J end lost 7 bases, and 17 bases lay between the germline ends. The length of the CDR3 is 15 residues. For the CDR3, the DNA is TGTGCCAGCAGTGGAGATTCCCGTTTTACTAATGAGCAGTTCTTC. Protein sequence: CASSGDSRFTNEQFF.

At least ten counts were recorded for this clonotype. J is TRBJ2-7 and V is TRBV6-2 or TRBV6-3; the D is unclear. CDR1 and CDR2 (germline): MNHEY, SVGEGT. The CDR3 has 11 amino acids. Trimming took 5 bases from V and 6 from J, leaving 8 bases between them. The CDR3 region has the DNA TGTGCCAGCAGTGAACCCGCCGAGCAGTACTTC. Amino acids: CASSEPAEQYF.

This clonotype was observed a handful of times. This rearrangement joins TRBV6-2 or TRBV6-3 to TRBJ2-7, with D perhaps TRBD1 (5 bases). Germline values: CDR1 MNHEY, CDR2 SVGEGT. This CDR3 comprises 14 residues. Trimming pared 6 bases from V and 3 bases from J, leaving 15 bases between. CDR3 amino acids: CASSRQGRGYEQYF. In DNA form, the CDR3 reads TGTGCCAGCAGCCGCCAGGGTCGAGGCTACGAGCAGTACTTC.

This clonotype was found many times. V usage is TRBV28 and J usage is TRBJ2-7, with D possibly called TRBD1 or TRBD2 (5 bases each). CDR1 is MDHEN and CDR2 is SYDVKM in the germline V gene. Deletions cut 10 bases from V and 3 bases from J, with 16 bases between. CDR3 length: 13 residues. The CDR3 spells CATCSGQGYEQYF. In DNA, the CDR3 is TGTGCCACTTGCTCGGGGCAGGGCTACGAGCAGTACTTC. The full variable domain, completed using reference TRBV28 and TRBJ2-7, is DVKVTQSSRYLVKRTGEKVFLECVQDMDHENMFWYRQDPGLGLRLIYFSYDVKMKEKGDIPEGYSVSREKKERFSLILESASTNQTSMYLCATCSGQGYEQYFGPGTRLTVT.

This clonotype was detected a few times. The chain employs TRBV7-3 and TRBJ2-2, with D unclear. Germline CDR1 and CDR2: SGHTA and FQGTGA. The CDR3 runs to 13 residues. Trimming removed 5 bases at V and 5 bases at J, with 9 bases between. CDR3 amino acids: CASSQAGTGELFF. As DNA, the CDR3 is TGTGCCAGCAGCCAGGCTGGGACCGGGGAGCTGTTTTTT.

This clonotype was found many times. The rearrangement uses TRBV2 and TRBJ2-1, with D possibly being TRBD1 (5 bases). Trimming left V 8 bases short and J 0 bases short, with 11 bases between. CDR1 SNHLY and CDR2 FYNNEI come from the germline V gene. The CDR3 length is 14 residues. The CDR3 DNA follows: TGTGCCAGCGGGGCCACTCACTCCTACAATGAGCAGTTCTTC. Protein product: CASGATHSYNEQFF. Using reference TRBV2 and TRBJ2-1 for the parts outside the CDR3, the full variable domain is EPEVTQTPSHQVTQMGQEVILRCVPISNHLYFYWYRQILGQKVEFLVSFYNNEISEKSEIFDDQFSVERPDGSNFTLKIRSTKLEDSAMYFCASGATHSYNEQFFGPGTRLTVL.